The sample holds many counts of the clone carrying this T cell receptor beta chain. This sample is drawn from a study of T cells of healthy individuals. V lost 1 base and J lost 5, with 3 bases in between. The CDR3 covers 12 residues. Germline loops: CDR1 LGHNA, CDR2 YNFKEQ. TCRdb re-derived calls from the 5' RACE reads in MiXCR, one entry per CDR3 protein. The repertoire holds tens of thousands of distinct CDR3 sequences, with roughly 14% as singletons. The chain uses TRBV4-2 and TRBJ1-5; D gene uncertain. This receptor was obtained from a human donor in good health. The CDR3 sequence is CASSQGDQPQHF. The CDR3, as DNA: TGTGCCAGCAGCCAAGGTGATCAGCCCCAGCATTTT.